This T cell receptor beta chain is from a study of control samples from healthy donors and cancer patients. This table comes from immunoSEQ multiplex PCR, and its TCRdb copy is limited to in-frame clones, with some not included. Counted here are about 140,000 clones, roughly nine tenths occurring once; the ten biggest clones make up approximately 8.6%. The junction had 5 bases not matched to a gene; V was cut back by 5 bases and J by 2 bases. The CDR3 extends over 15 amino acids. Germline V CDR1 and CDR2: SGHTA, FQGNSA. Sequencing used blood. V and J are TRBV7-2 and TRBJ1-2; 10 bases are a match to TRBD1. The sequence derives from a woman aged 25 to 39 in good health. In nucleotides, the CDR3 is TGTGCCAGCAGCATACGGGGACAGGGGAACTATGGCTACACCTTC. It yields the protein CASSIRGQGNYGYTF.